The rows below give T cell receptor beta chains drawn from one sample of a study of CD8 T cells in ankylosing spondylitis. TCRdb itself ran the 5' RACE reads through MiXCR, one entry per CDR3 protein. The sample gives about 390,000 distinct CDR3 sequences, 20% to 25% of which show up once; about 15% is in the top ten. The specimen sequenced was blood, either unsorted or a sorted T cell fraction (not recorded which). The receptors were sampled from a male donor with ankylosing spondylitis. Each CDR3 is given with its conserved first and last residue. The D gene is left open where the match is weak. Part of the rows lack a size; the others show once, few, many or a class for expanded clones.

j_gene | d_gene | abundance | v_gene | CDR3aa | CDR3nt
TRBJ2-1 | TRBD2 | few | TRBV7-3 | CASSLGLAGYNERQFF | TGTGCCAGCAGCTTAGGACTAGCGGGATACAATGAGAGGCAGTTCTTC
TRBJ2-2 | . | . | TRBV15 | CATSRDKRRGSGELFF | TGTGCCACCAGCAGAGATAAACGACGGGGCTCCGGGGAGCTGTTTTTT
TRBJ1-3 | . | . | TRBV9 | CASSVDMVDTIYF | TGTGCCAGCAGCGTGGACATGGTGGACACCATATATTTT
TRBJ2-3 | . | few | TRBV3-1 | CASSQAPRSTDTQYF | TGTGCCAGCAGCCAAGCTCCCAGAAGCACAGATACGCAGTATTTT
TRBJ2-3 | . | few | TRBV6-5 | CASSWGRETDTQYF | TGTGCCAGCAGTTGGGGGCGGGAGACAGATACGCAGTATTTT
TRBJ1-1 | . | . | TRBV19 | CASSIRREDTEAFF | TGTGCCAGTAGTATACGCAGGGAGGATACTGAAGCTTTCTTT
TRBJ2-5 | TRBD1 | . | TRBV2 | CASSGVPGQGAQYF | TGTGCCAGCAGTGGGGTACCGGGACAGGGGGCCCAGTACTTC
TRBJ1-4 | . | . | TRBV5-5 | CASSLVGDATNEKLFF | TGTGCCAGCAGCTTGGTAGGGGATGCAACTAATGAAAAACTGTTTTTT
TRBJ1-5 | . | few | TRBV7-8 | CASSVIQGIGQPQHF | TGTGCCAGCAGCGTAATCCAGGGGATCGGACAGCCCCAGCATTTT
TRBJ1-5 | . | many | TRBV20-1 | CSASRRENQPQHF | TGCAGTGCTAGTAGGAGGGAAAATCAGCCCCAGCATTTT
TRBJ2-2 | TRBD2 | few | TRBV3-1 | CASSQDQTSRELFF | TGTGCCAGCAGCCAAGATCAGACTAGCCGGGAGCTGTTTTTT
TRBJ2-7 | TRBD2 | many | TRBV7-2 | CASSLVLAGTYEQYF | TGTGCCAGCAGCTTAGTACTAGCGGGGACCTACGAGCAGTACTTC
TRBJ2-1 | TRBD2 | few | TRBV29-1 | CSVPTSGRLNEQFF | TGCAGCGTTCCAACTAGCGGTCGACTTAATGAGCAGTTCTTC
TRBJ1-6 | . | . | TRBV5-1 | CASSLAMGAIGVSPLHF | TGCGCCAGCAGCTTGGCCATGGGGGCGATAGGCGTCTCACCCCTCCACTTT
TRBJ1-2 | TRBD1 | . | TRBV28 | CASYGTGYGYTF | TGTGCCAGTTACGGGACAGGCTATGGCTACACCTTC
TRBJ2-2 | . | . | TRBV28 | CASSYFRASGELFF | TGTGCCAGCAGTTACTTCAGGGCTTCGGGGGAGCTGTTTTTT
TRBJ2-3 | TRBD2 | few | TRBV6-5 | CASSFFVAGPTDTQYF | TGTGCCAGCAGTTTTTTCGTAGCGGGGCCCACAGATACGCAGTATTTT
TRBJ2-3 | . | few | TRBV15 | CATSRAPGASTDTQYF | TGTGCCACCAGCAGAGCGCCAGGGGCTAGCACAGATACGCAGTATTTT
TRBJ2-2 | . | . | TRBV10-3 | CAISLSGAGGTGELFF | TGTGCCATCAGCCTAAGCGGGGCAGGGGGGACCGGGGAGCTGTTTTTT
TRBJ2-7 | TRBD1 | few | TRBV10-3 | CAISEGTGRNSYEQYF | TGTGCCATCAGTGAGGGGACAGGACGAAACTCCTACGAGCAGTACTTC